Each of the 23 T cell receptor beta chains below was sequenced from the same sample in a study of regulatory T cells in long-lasting Graves disease. Assembly of TCR beta libraries relied on iRepertoire HTBI primers together with Arm-PCR of CDR3 regions. TCRdb called the multiplex PCR reads again in MiXCR, with one record for every CDR3 protein. This sample has about 440,000 distinct CDR3 sequences; around 17% occur once, and the top ten carry under 30%. Time point defined: newly diagnosed GD, antithyroid drugs for less than 3 months. The TCR library was prepared using RNA isolated from PBMCs. These records were also assigned to another study, of T cells in Graves' hyperthyroidism and ophthalmopathy.

The sequences come from peripheral blood mononuclear cells (PBMCs), collected at new diagnosis, from a patient treated with antithyroid drugs. The receptors stem from a woman younger than 30 with Graves disease.

As to this clonotype: Being one base from a much bigger clone, this may be a read error. The gene calls are TRBV6-5 and TRBJ2-1; 9 nucleotides line up with TRBD1. This CDR3 is 15 amino acids long. The germline V gene encodes CDR1 MNHEY and CDR2 SVGAGI. V trimming: 2 bases; J trimming: 13 bases; junction bases outside the gene matches: 12. CDR3 residues: CASSYTGGYQETQFF. The DNA for the CDR3 is TGTGCCAGCAGTTACACAGGGGGCTACCAAGAGACCCAGTTCTTC.

The rearrangement joins TRBV5-1 to TRBJ2-7; D may be TRBD1 or TRBD2 (5 bases each). The CDR3 has 12 amino acids. Trimming took off 0 bases at V and 6 bases at J, with 7 bases between the two ends. The V gene's germline CDR1 is SGHRS and CDR2 YFSETQ. The chain's CDR3 is CASSLGDLEQYF. The CDR3 DNA reads TGCGCCAGCAGCTTGGGGGACCTCGAGCAGTACTTC. The full variable domain, completed using reference TRBV5-1 and TRBJ2-7, is KAGVTQTPRYLIKTRGQQVTLSCSPISGHRSVSWYQQTPGQGLQFLFEYFSETQRNKGNFPGRFSGRQFSNSRSEMNVSTLELGDSALYLCASSLGDLEQYFGPGTRLTVT.

This clonotype was counted only a few times. The chain has TRBV6-1 and TRBJ1-1, with D unclear. Trimming left V 6 bases short and J 0 bases short, with 14 bases between. Germline V CDR1 and CDR2: MNHNS, SASEGT. The CDR3 sequence is 15 residues long. In nucleotides, the CDR3 is TGTGCCAGCAGCCACACCGGGAATATGAACACTGAAGCTTTCTTT. Residues: CASSHTGNMNTEAFF.

This sequence joins TRBV7-2 and TRBJ2-7; perhaps D is TRBD1 or TRBD2 (5 bases each). The V gene lost 5 bases and the J gene lost 2 bases, with 13 bases spanning the gap. The CDR3 totals 14 residues. Per germline, CDR1 SGHTA and CDR2 FQGNSA. CDR3 protein: CASSTGGSPYEQYF. The CDR3 DNA follows: TGTGCCAGCAGCACAGGCGGGTCACCCTACGAGCAGTACTTC.

This clonotype was detected many times. This rearrangement joins TRBV7-2 to TRBJ2-3; D possibly corresponds to TRBD2 (5 bases). The CDR3 has 13 residues. Trimming cost V 0 bases and J 14 bases, with 15 bases left between them. Looked up from germline, CDR1 is SGHTA and CDR2 is FQGNSA. CDR3 sequence (DNA): TGTGCCAGCAGCTTAGCGGTGGACGCCCGGGGGTATTTT. Translating gives CASSLAVDARGYF.

This clonotype occurred a few times. This chain connects TRBV29-1 to TRBJ2-1, with D possibly matching TRBD2 (6 bases). The CDR3 has 11 amino acids. Germline CDR1 and CDR2: SQVTM and ANQGSEA. Trimming left V 7 bases short and J 8 bases short, with 12 bases between. The CDR3 region is CSGQTSYEQFF. The CDR3, as DNA: TGCAGCGGCCAGACTAGTTATGAGCAGTTCTTC.

Ten or more counts support this clonotype. J is TRBJ1-2 and V is TRBV6-9; 7 nucleotides align to TRBD1. Per the germline V gene, CDR1 is MNHGY and CDR2 is SVAAGI. Trimming took 3 bases from V and 6 from J; bases not matched to a gene: 4. The CDR3 is made up of 13 amino acids. CDR3 coding DNA: TGTGCCAGCAGTTACAGGGGGAGGGATGGCTACACCTTC. This translates into CASSYRGRDGYTF.

The chain is built from TRBV6-1 and TRBJ1-4; TRBD1 aligns across 10 bases. The germline CDR1 and CDR2 sequences are MNHNS and SASEGT. J gave up 8 bases and V 7 bases, and 7 bases lay outside the gene matches. The CDR3 consists of 14 residues. The CDR3 here is CASTPTGGREKLFF. The CDR3 region has the DNA TGTGCCAGCACCCCGACAGGGGGCCGGGAAAAACTGTTTTTT.

This clonotype was observed a handful of times. The rearrangement links TRBV6-2 or TRBV6-3 to TRBJ1-4; no clear D. Trimming took 6 bases from V and 10 from J, leaving 27 bases between them. CDR1 is MNHEY, CDR2 SVGEGT, per germline. CDR3 size: 17 residues. The CDR3 sequence: CASSTKLVRVPPGKLFF. CDR3 in DNA: TGTGCCAGCAGCACAAAGTTGGTCCGGGTGCCGCCTGGAAAACTGTTTTTT.

In its sample, this clonotype was seen many times. The chain uses TRBV6-1 and TRBJ2-1, with 7 bases identical to TRBD1. The V gene's germline CDR1 is MNHNS and CDR2 SASEGT. J gave up 5 bases and V 5 bases, and 9 bases lay outside the gene matches. The CDR3 consists of 15 residues. This CDR3 reads CASSRTQGFDNEQFF. In nucleotides, the CDR3 is TGTGCCAGCAGTAGGACACAGGGGTTCGACAATGAGCAGTTCTTC.

This clonotype was picked up many times. The rearrangement links TRBV12-3 or TRBV12-4 to TRBJ2-1; 10 bases are shared with TRBD2. The ends lost 3 bases at V and 6 bases at J; junction bases unmatched: 5. The CDR3 extends over 15 amino acids. The CDR3 spells CASSFAGTSANEQFF. CDR3 DNA sequence: TGTGCCAGCAGTTTCGCCGGGACTAGCGCCAATGAGCAGTTCTTC.

This clonotype came up many times. V gene TRBV12-3 or TRBV12-4 combines with J gene TRBJ1-4; 7 bases line up with TRBD1. CDR3 length: 16 amino acids. Germline trimming cut 5 bases from V and 0 bases from J; bases unmatched to any gene: 6. In DNA, the CDR3 is TGTGCCAGCAGTCCCGGGACAGCGGCAACTAATGAAAAACTGTTTTTT. It is translated as CASSPGTAATNEKLFF.

This clonotype was observed at least ten times. The V and J genes are TRBV20-1 and TRBJ1-2, with TRBD1 matching over 9 bases. Germline CDR1 reads DFQATT; CDR2 reads SNEGSKA (reference sequence). This CDR3 has 14 amino acids. The V gene end was trimmed by 6 bases and the J gene end by 7 bases; junction bases not matched to a gene: 12. The CDR3 region is CSAKPSTGGGGYTF. The CDR3 region has the DNA TGCAGTGCAAAACCGTCGACAGGGGGAGGTGGCTACACCTTC.

V usage is TRBV6-1 and J usage is TRBJ2-7; 9 bases map to TRBD1. The junction had 0 bases not matched to a gene; V was cut back by 0 bases and J by 0 bases. The CDR3 consists of 15 residues. The germline CDR1 and CDR2 sequences are MNHNS and SASEGT. The CDR3 sequence: CASSEATGGSYEQYF. Here the CDR3 DNA reads TGTGCCAGCAGTGAAGCGACAGGGGGCTCCTACGAGCAGTACTTC.

This clonotype has more than one count but fewer than ten. The chain combines TRBV3-1 with TRBJ2-1; D is perhaps TRBD1 or TRBD2 (6 bases each). Trimming left V 0 bases short and J 4 bases short, with 13 bases between. Germline V gene lookup returns CDR1 LGHDT and CDR2 YNNKEL (reference sequence). The CDR3 is 16 amino acids. The CDR3 coding sequence is TGTGCCAGCAGCCAAGAATCGAGGGGGAGGTACAATGAGCAGTTCTTC. The encoded protein is CASSQESRGRYNEQFF.

The table lists this clonotype with many counts. CDR3 nucleotide sequence: TGTGCCAGCAGAACGGGACTAGCGGGAGGATACAATGAGCAGTTCTTC. It is translated as CASRTGLAGGYNEQFF. The V gene is TRBV12-3 or TRBV12-4, the J gene TRBJ2-1; 15 bases are shared with TRBD2. The CDR3 contains 16 residues. The V segment lost 6 bases and the J segment 4 bases; nucleotides outside the gene matches: 4.

This chain joins TRBV28 and TRBJ2-3, with TRBD2 identical over 11 bases. The CDR3 consists of 18 residues. Germline CDR1 is MDHEN and CDR2 is SYDVKM. With V trimmed by 5 bases and J by 4 bases, 14 bases remained unmatched. The CDR3 here is CASSPTDASGRWSDTQYF. The CDR3 nucleotides are TGTGCCAGCAGTCCGACTGACGCTAGCGGGAGGTGGTCAGATACGCAGTATTTT. The full variable domain, rest sourced from reference TRBV28 and TRBJ2-3, is DVKVTQSSRYLVKRTGEKVFLECVQDMDHENMFWYRQDPGLGLRLIYFSYDVKMKEKGDIPEGYSVSREKKERFSLILESASTNQTSMYLCASSPTDASGRWSDTQYFGPGTRLTVL.

This chain links TRBV27 with TRBJ2-1; D gene uncertain. CDR3 size: 12 residues. Trimming left V 5 bases short and J 10 bases short, with 12 bases between. Germline lookup yields CDR1 MNHEY and CDR2 SMNVEV (reference sequence). The CDR3 DNA reads TGTGCCAGCAGTGGACGGGTAGGGGAGCAGTTCTTC. As protein: CASSGRVGEQFF.

This chain links TRBV19 with TRBJ1-5; D gene unclear. The length of the CDR3 is 12 residues. Germline lookup yields CDR1 LNHDA and CDR2 SQIVND (reference sequence). Trimming stripped 6 bases from V and 4 bases from J, with 7 bases between. The CDR3 protein is CASRTANQPQHF. CDR3 bases: TGTGCCAGTAGAACAGCAAATCAGCCCCAGCATTTT.

A note on this clonotype: Given a much more abundant clone one base away, this may be a read error. The CDR3 is CASSSGSEQLF. CDR3 nucleotide sequence: TGTGCCAGCAGTTCGGGTAGTGAGCAGCTCTTC. The chain employs TRBV12-3 or TRBV12-4 and TRBJ2-1; the D is unclear. The CDR3 is made up of 11 amino acids.

This clonotype was detected ten times or more. A clone one base away is much larger, so this may be a read error. The chain recombines TRBV20-1 with TRBJ2-1, with D possibly matching TRBD2 (6 bases). The germline V and J ends were trimmed by 3 bases and 2 bases, with 8 bases remaining between them. CDR3 length: 13 amino acids. CDR1 is DFQATT and CDR2 is SNEGSKA in the germline V gene (reference sequence). DNA of the CDR3: TGCAGTGCTAGCGGGAGCGCCTACAATGAGCAGTTCTTC. It codes for CSASGSAYNEQFF.

V and J are TRBV4-1 and TRBJ2-2; D gene ambiguous. V lost 0 bases and J lost 10, with 12 bases in between. Germline CDR1 is MGHRA and CDR2 is YSYEKL. CDR3 size: 14 residues. The CDR3: CASSQDPGRPELFF. DNA for the CDR3: TGCGCCAGCAGCCAAGATCCGGGTAGACCGGAGCTGTTTTTT.

The rearrangement joins TRBV5-4 to TRBJ1-2, with D possibly matching TRBD1 (6 bases). V lost 4 bases to trimming and J lost 2 bases, with 12 bases between them. CDR3 size: 14 residues. Germline CDR1 SGHNT, CDR2 YYREEE (reference sequence). The CDR3 reads CASSDQGINYGYTF. CDR3 coding DNA: TGTGCCAGCAGCGACCAGGGGATAAACTATGGCTACACCTTC. Looking up the rest from reference TRBV5-4 and TRBJ1-2 gives the full variable domain: ETGVTQSPTHLIKTRGQQVTLRCSSQSGHNTVSWYQQALGQGPQFIFQYYREEENGRGNFPPRFSGLQFPNYSSELNVNALELDDSALYLCASSDQGINYGYTFGSGTRLTVV.